This is a list of T cell receptor beta chains from one sample in a study of T-cell memory formation after mild COVID-19. MiXCR was run by TCRdb on the 5' RACE reads, yielding one entry per CDR3 protein. This sample has about 560,000 distinct CDR3 sequences, with less than 25% found just once. The source material was PBMCs or a T cell subset sorted from them (not recorded which). Every receptor here comes from an adult woman who had mild COVID-19 (a few samples of this study predate the infection). Cell type and time point are not known. CDR3s include the opening cysteine and the closing phenylalanine or tryptophan. The D gene is left open where the match is weak. Clone size is not always given. Where it is, it says once, few, many or a class for expanded clones.

V	size	J	D	DNA	CDR3
TRBV24-1	NA	TRBJ1-2	NA	TGTGCCACCAGAAACAGGGAGGATGGCTACACCTTC	CATRNREDGYTF
TRBV5-6	NA	TRBJ2-7	NA	TGTGCCAGCAGCTTGGGCGAACTCTACGAGCAGTACTTC	CASSLGELYEQYF
TRBV2	few	TRBJ2-3	TRBD2	TGTGCCAGCACCCGGGGGGCTAGCGGGATGAATACGCAGTATTTT	CASTRGASGMNTQYF
TRBV12-3/TRBV12-4	NA	TRBJ2-4	NA	TGTGCCAGCAGTTTAGATGGGGGCGACATTCAGTACTTC	CASSLDGGDIQYF
TRBV7-9	few	TRBJ1-2	TRBD1	TGTGCCAGCAGCTTGCCGGGACAGGGGGAAAACTATGGCTACACCTTC	CASSLPGQGENYGYTF
TRBV12-3/TRBV12-4	NA	TRBJ2-1	TRBD2	TGTGCCAGCACCCTGGAGCGGGGGGGATCCTACAATGAGCAGTTCTTC	CASTLERGGSYNEQFF
TRBV5-5	few	TRBJ1-2	TRBD1	TGTGCCAGCAGCAAACCCGGGACAGGCCGTGGCTACACCTTC	CASSKPGTGRGYTF
TRBV7-9	few	TRBJ2-2	TRBD2	TGTGCCAGCAGTCCAGGACTAGCGGGGGCCGCCCTTACCGGGGAGCTGTTTTTT	CASSPGLAGAALTGELFF
TRBV6-2/TRBV6-3	once	TRBJ2-7	TRBD2	TGTGCCAGCAGTTACTCGTGGCGGGAGGGCACCTACGAGCAGTACTTC	CASSYSWREGTYEQYF
TRBV5-1	NA	TRBJ2-7	NA	TGCGCCAGCAAAGGTTCCAACCTCCACTACGAGCAGTACTTC	CASKGSNLHYEQYF
TRBV7-6	NA	TRBJ2-7	NA	TGTGCCAACAGCTTAGGTCTGGAGAACGAGCAGTACTTC	CANSLGLENEQYF
TRBV12-3/TRBV12-4	few	TRBJ2-1	NA	TGTGCCAGCAGATCGGACGGGAATGAGCAGTTCTTC	CASRSDGNEQFF
TRBV9	NA	TRBJ2-2	TRBD1	TGTGCCAGCAGCCTAAGGACAGGGGGCATTGGTTCGGTCGGGGAGCTGTTTTTT	CASSLRTGGIGSVGELFF
TRBV7-3	NA	TRBJ2-5	TRBD2	TGTGCCAGCAGCTTAATAGCGGGGGGGAAAGAGACCCAGTACTTC	CASSLIAGGKETQYF
TRBV12-3/TRBV12-4	NA	TRBJ2-1	TRBD2	TGTGCCAGCACCCCCCTAGCGGGAGGGGGCTACAATGAGCAGTTCTTC	CASTPLAGGGYNEQFF
TRBV24-1	NA	TRBJ2-1	NA	TGTGCCACCAGCCCTTTCCCCTACGGGCAGGGGCAGTTCTTC	CATSPFPYGQGQFF
TRBV12-3/TRBV12-4	many	TRBJ2-1	NA	TGTGCCAGCAGCTTAGGGTTTAATGAGCAGTTCTTC	CASSLGFNEQFF
TRBV6-2/TRBV6-3	NA	TRBJ2-1	TRBD2	TGTGCCAGCAGTTACAGGTTAGGGGTTGGACTAGCGGGGTCCTACAATGAGCAGTTCTTC	CASSYRLGVGLAGSYNEQFF
TRBV7-2	many	TRBJ2-1	NA	TGTGCCAGCAGCTTAGCCCAGGGGTCCTACAATGAGCAGTTCTTC	CASSLAQGSYNEQFF
TRBV20-1	NA	TRBJ2-7	NA	TGCAGTGCTACGGGCAGCTCGAACTCCTACGAGCAGTACTTC	CSATGSSNSYEQYF
TRBV7-2	NA	TRBJ2-1	TRBD1	TGTGCCAGCAGCGCCCGGACAGGGGGCCGGGAGGTGTTCTTC	CASSARTGGREVFF
TRBV5-8	NA	TRBJ2-3	TRBD2	TGTGCCAGCAGCTTGGGTAGCGGGACTAGCACAGATACGCAGTATTTT	CASSLGSGTSTDTQYF
TRBV4-1	NA	TRBJ1-1	NA	TGCGCCAGCAGCCACTCCCCGACGGTGAACACTGAAGCTTTCTTT	CASSHSPTVNTEAFF
TRBV6-1	few	TRBJ1-2	TRBD1	TGTGCCAGCAGGTTACAGGGGATAGCTAACTATGGCTACACCTTC	CASRLQGIANYGYTF
TRBV12-3/TRBV12-4	NA	TRBJ2-3	NA	TGTGCCAGCAGTTGGAGGGGTGGGAATACGCAGTATTTT	CASSWRGGNTQYF
TRBV4-1	NA	TRBJ2-3	NA	TGCGCCAGCAGCCCCATACTCAGCACAGATACGCAGTATTTT	CASSPILSTDTQYF
TRBV20-1	few	TRBJ2-3	TRBD2	TGCAGTGCTAGAAATAACTTAGCGGGAGGGCATGTGGGGCAGTATTTT	CSARNNLAGGHVGQYF
TRBV6-2/TRBV6-3	NA	TRBJ1-2	TRBD1	TGTGCCAGCAGTTACCCGGGACAGGGGATTGGTGGCTACACCTTC	CASSYPGQGIGGYTF
TRBV27	NA	TRBJ2-7	NA	TGTGCCAGTCAGGGGGGGGTGGGCGTCTCCTACGAGCAGTACTTC	CASQGGVGVSYEQYF
TRBV12-3/TRBV12-4	NA	TRBJ2-1	TRBD2	TGTGCCAGCACCTTGCTAGCGGGGGGGCCCAATGAGCAGTTCTTC	CASTLLAGGPNEQFF
TRBV30	NA	TRBJ1-1	NA	TGTGCCTGGAAAGATTTCGCTGAAGCTTTCTTT	CAWKDFAEAFF
TRBV12-3/TRBV12-4	few	TRBJ1-1	TRBD1	TGTGCCAGCAGTTTAGGGGACAGGGGATTCTCCGCTCCATCAGCTTTCTTT	CASSLGDRGFSAPSAFF
TRBV9	NA	TRBJ2-5	TRBD2	TGTGCCAGCAGCGCCCGGACTAGCGGGAGAGGAGGTCAAGAGACCCAGTACTTC	CASSARTSGRGGQETQYF
TRBV12-3/TRBV12-4	many	TRBJ2-7	NA	TGTGCCAGCAGTTCAATACTCACAGCACGTTCTGAGCAGTACTTC	CASSSILTARSEQYF
TRBV24-1	few	TRBJ2-3	TRBD1	TGTGCCACCAGTGATTTCGGACAGGTGGATACGCAGTATTTT	CATSDFGQVDTQYF
TRBV9	NA	TRBJ2-7	NA	TGTGCCAGCAGCGTAGGAGGGTCGACGGGGACCTACGAGCAGTACTTC	CASSVGGSTGTYEQYF
TRBV11-3	NA	TRBJ2-1	TRBD2	TGTGCCAGCAGCCTTGGGACTAGCGGGGGGGCGTCCTACAATGAGCAGTTCTTC	CASSLGTSGGASYNEQFF
TRBV2	NA	TRBJ2-1	NA	TGTGCCAGCAGGCCCCCGTCCGGACAGTTGACTAGCTCCTACAATGAGCAGTTCTTC	CASRPPSGQLTSSYNEQFF
TRBV5-4	few	TRBJ2-5	TRBD1	TGTGCCACCCTTGGACAGGACCAAGAGACCCAGTACTTC	CATLGQDQETQYF
TRBV6-2/TRBV6-3	many	TRBJ2-1	NA	TGTGCCAGCAGTCTGACGTGGATCAGTGAGCAGTTCTTC	CASSLTWISEQFF
TRBV6-1	NA	TRBJ2-1	TRBD2	TGTGCCAGCAGTGAAGCTAGCGGGAGGAGGAATGAGCAGTTCTTC	CASSEASGRRNEQFF
TRBV4-1	few	TRBJ1-2	NA	TGCGCCAGCGAGAAGGGCTTTGGCTACACCTTC	CASEKGFGYTF
TRBV5-1	few	TRBJ2-7	NA	TGCGCCAGCAGCTTGGAAAACTCCTACGAGCAGTACTTC	CASSLENSYEQYF
TRBV12-3/TRBV12-4	NA	TRBJ2-3	TRBD2	TGTGCCACCAATACGGGGGGGCGGACAGATACGCAGTATTTT	CATNTGGRTDTQYF